A selection of T cell receptor beta chains follows, all from one sample in a study of chronic HIV infection and antiretroviral therapy. Each CDR3 protein is one row after TCRdb ran MiXCR on the 5' RACE reads. The table shows roughly 48,000 distinct CDR3 sequences, with 19% occurring only once. The sequenced sample was peripheral blood. Source of these receptors: an adult who had HIV and had not received antiretroviral therapy, or was an uninfected healthy control (not recorded which). The CDR3 runs from the conserved cysteine through the conserved F or W. D genes are given only for firm matches. A row's size may be missing; if present it is once, few, many or a size class.

TRBV10-3	TRBJ1-6	TRBD1	NA	CAIGFDRGNALHF	TGTGCCATTGGTTTCGACAGGGGAAACGCCCTCCACTTT
TRBV2	TRBJ2-1	NA	NA	CASFLRALSSYNEQFF	TGTGCCAGCTTCCTTAGAGCGTTGAGCTCCTACAATGAGCAGTTCTTC
TRBV15	TRBJ2-3	NA	few	CATSAPPGTANTDTQYF	TGTGCCACCAGCGCCCCGCCGGGGACCGCCAACACAGATACGCAGTATTTT
TRBV28	TRBJ1-5	NA	few	CASSPPGGWNQPQHF	TGTGCCAGCAGTCCCCCGGGAGGGTGGAATCAGCCCCAGCATTTT
TRBV7-9	TRBJ2-5	NA	NA	CASSYLLVGETQYF	TGTGCCAGCAGTTACCTACTAGTCGGAGAGACCCAGTACTTC
TRBV7-3	TRBJ2-1	NA	few	CASSLTESSYNEQFF	TGTGCCAGCAGCTTAACGGAAAGCTCCTACAATGAGCAGTTCTTC
TRBV9	TRBJ1-1	TRBD1	NA	CASSVGQGAEGIAFF	TGTGCCAGCAGCGTGGGACAGGGGGCGGAGGGGATCGCTTTCTTT
TRBV25-1	TRBJ1-5	NA	few	CASSTTSNQPQHF	TGTGCCAGCAGCACGACGAGCAATCAGCCCCAGCATTTT
TRBV4-1	TRBJ1-4	NA	few	CASSLTGTATNEKLFF	TGCGCCAGCAGCCTTACGGGCACTGCAACTAATGAAAAACTGTTTTTT
TRBV28	TRBJ2-7	TRBD1	NA	CASSKGGQGAHEQYF	TGTGCCAGCAGTAAGGGGGGACAGGGGGCCCACGAGCAGTACTTC
TRBV28	TRBJ2-6	NA	many	CASRSGANVLTF	TGTGCCAGCCGGTCCGGGGCCAACGTCCTGACTTTC
TRBV5-1	TRBJ1-2	TRBD1	NA	CASSLAGTGNLDYGYTF	TGCGCCAGCAGCTTGGCCGGGACAGGGAATTTGGACTATGGCTACACCTTC
TRBV28	TRBJ1-1	NA	many	CASSLVPRGNTEAFF	TGTGCCAGCAGTTTGGTGCCCAGGGGGAACACTGAAGCTTTCTTT
TRBV28	TRBJ2-7	NA	NA	CASSLSSPPYEQYF	TGTGCCAGCAGTTTATCCAGTCCTCCCTACGAGCAGTACTTC
TRBV5-1	TRBJ2-7	NA	NA	CASSLRQGGSYEQYF	TGCGCCAGCAGCTTGAGGCAGGGGGGCTCCTACGAGCAGTACTTC
TRBV15	TRBJ2-1	NA	few	CATSRRSVINEQFF	TGTGCCACCAGCAGACGTAGCGTGATCAATGAGCAGTTCTTC
TRBV2	TRBJ1-2	NA	NA	CASSSRSLGYGYTF	TGTGCCAGCAGCTCCCGGTCTCTAGGCTATGGCTACACCTTC
TRBV6-1	TRBJ1-6	NA	NA	CASSEAMALHF	TGTGCCAGCAGTGAGGCGATGGCCCTCCACTTT
TRBV11-2	TRBJ2-1	TRBD1	NA	CASSSDRAHEQFF	TGTGCCAGCAGCTCGGACAGGGCCCATGAGCAGTTCTTC
TRBV27	TRBJ1-4	NA	NA	CASTDGDGHEKLFF	TGTGCCAGTACTGACGGTGACGGCCATGAAAAACTGTTTTTT
TRBV2	TRBJ2-3	NA	NA	CASSGGSDTQYF	TGTGCCAGCAGCGGAGGGTCAGATACGCAGTATTTT
TRBV28	TRBJ2-3	TRBD2	NA	CASSLTSGRTTDTQYF	TGTGCCAGCAGTTTAACTAGCGGGAGAACCACAGATACGCAGTATTTT
TRBV28	TRBJ2-7	TRBD2	few	CASRLYRDYPGENEQYF	TGTGCCAGCAGACTCTACCGGGACTACCCCGGGGAGAACGAGCAGTACTTC
TRBV29-1	TRBJ1-4	NA	NA	CSGEVNEKLFF	TGCAGCGGAGAAGTCAATGAAAAACTGTTTTTT
TRBV2	TRBJ1-2	NA	NA	CASSEGGLAYGYTF	TGTGCCAGCAGTGAGGGGGGCTTGGCCTATGGCTACACCTTC
TRBV4-1	TRBJ2-1	NA	once	CASRDPGRQKEQFF	TGCGCCAGCAGGGATCCCGGACGCCAAAAGGAGCAGTTCTTC
TRBV5-1	TRBJ2-2	NA	NA	CASSTGGGELFF	TGCGCCAGCAGCACCGGGGGCGGGGAGCTGTTTTTT
TRBV29-1	TRBJ1-5	NA	NA	CSVGDDQPQHF	TGCAGCGTGGGCGATGATCAGCCCCAGCATTTT
TRBV29-1	TRBJ2-7	TRBD1	few	CSVEERDRGYEQYF	TGCAGCGTTGAAGAACGCGACAGGGGTTACGAGCAGTACTTC
TRBV28	TRBJ1-1	TRBD1	few	CASRPTGGWAFF	TGTGCCAGCAGGCCGACAGGGGGTTGGGCTTTCTTT
TRBV20-1	TRBJ2-1	NA	many	CSARVRAEGYNEQFF	TGCAGTGCTAGAGTTCGAGCGGAGGGGTATAATGAGCAGTTCTTC
TRBV6-7	TRBJ2-1	TRBD1	few	CASSPPRGPVEQFF	TGTGCCAGCAGTCCGCCCAGGGGGCCTGTTGAGCAGTTCTTC
TRBV5-1	TRBJ2-1	TRBD1	NA	CASSGGQGRFF	TGCGCCAGCAGCGGGGGACAGGGTCGGTTCTTC
TRBV12-3/TRBV12-4	TRBJ2-3	TRBD2	NA	CASSPLGHSGRSTDTQYF	TGTGCCAGCAGTCCTCTGGGCCATAGCGGGAGAAGCACAGATACGCAGTATTTT
TRBV7-9	TRBJ1-6	NA	NA	CASSFRYSPLHF	TGTGCCAGCAGCTTTAGATATTCACCCCTCCACTTT
TRBV28	TRBJ1-5	TRBD1	few	CASVLTPGQGGNQPQHF	TGTGCCAGCGTACTTACCCCCGGACAGGGGGGGAATCAGCCCCAGCATTTT
TRBV4-1	TRBJ2-1	TRBD2	few	CASSRATSGGYNEQFF	TGCGCCAGCAGCCGAGCTACTAGCGGGGGCTACAATGAGCAGTTCTTC
TRBV28	TRBJ2-5	NA	NA	CASSLRGDEVTVKETQYF	TGTGCCAGCAGTTTACGGGGAGATGAGGTGACAGTAAAAGAGACCCAGTACTTC
TRBV12-3/TRBV12-4	TRBJ1-1	NA	few	CASSSSVEAFF	TGTGCCAGCAGTTCCTCGGTCGAAGCTTTCTTT
TRBV28	TRBJ1-4	NA	few	CASSRVTFRQEAEKLFF	TGTGCCAGCAGCCGCGTCACCTTCCGACAGGAGGCTGAAAAACTGTTTTTT
TRBV6-6	TRBJ2-7	NA	NA	CASSRQPYEQYF	TGTGCCAGCAGCCGACAGCCCTACGAGCAGTACTTC
TRBV29-1	TRBJ2-1	TRBD2	once	CSVELRLAGGFYNEQFF	TGCAGCGTTGAGCTTAGACTAGCGGGAGGGTTCTACAATGAGCAGTTCTTC
TRBV30	TRBJ1-2	NA	few	CAWSVVGIIYGYTF	TGTGCCTGGAGTGTGGTGGGAATAATCTATGGCTACACCTTC
TRBV20-1	TRBJ2-1	NA	NA	CSAAAGTSPDNEQFF	TGCAGTGCAGCCGCCGGGACGTCGCCCGACAATGAGCAGTTCTTC
TRBV28	TRBJ1-1	NA	NA	CASSLADRLNTEAFF	TGTGCCAGCAGTTTGGCGGACAGACTGAACACTGAAGCTTTCTTT
TRBV29-1	TRBJ2-7	TRBD1	few	CSVEVLDRKSREQYF	TGCAGCGTTGAAGTCCTGGACAGGAAATCTCGAGAGCAGTACTTC
TRBV28	TRBJ2-7	TRBD1	NA	CASSDRGDIHEQYF	TGTGCCAGCAGTGACAGGGGGGATATCCACGAGCAGTACTTC
TRBV7-3	TRBJ2-2	NA	few	CASSLTATPLDTGELFF	TGTGCCAGCAGCTTAACAGCGACGCCTCTCGATACCGGGGAGCTGTTTTTT
TRBV28	TRBJ2-7	TRBD2	few	CASSLPPSGRLYEQYF	TGTGCCAGCAGTCTCCCTCCAAGCGGGAGGCTCTACGAGCAGTACTTC
TRBV28	TRBJ2-3	TRBD2	few	CASSLAGDGADTQYF	TGTGCCAGCAGTTTGGCGGGAGACGGGGCAGATACGCAGTATTTT
TRBV28	TRBJ2-7	TRBD1	NA	CASNSTGPYF	TGTGCCAGCAACTCGACAGGGCCCTACTTC
TRBV15	TRBJ1-2	NA	NA	CATSRDYGYTF	TGTGCCACCAGCAGAGACTATGGCTACACCTTC
TRBV28	TRBJ2-1	NA	NA	CASSLPPPNGYEQFF	TGTGCCAGCAGTTTACCCCCGCCGAACGGCTATGAGCAGTTCTTC
TRBV9	TRBJ2-5	TRBD2	many	CASSATAGRQETQYF	TGTGCCAGCAGCGCCACAGCGGGGAGGCAAGAGACCCAGTACTTC
TRBV27	TRBJ1-4	NA	NA	CASSSADVATGEKLFF	TGTGCCAGCAGTTCCGCGGATGTGGCAACGGGTGAAAAACTGTTTTTT
TRBV5-1	TRBJ1-2	TRBD1	NA	CASRKGSTGEYPPSANYGYTF	TGCGCCAGCAGGAAGGGAAGTACAGGGGAATATCCTCCTAGCGCTAACTATGGCTACACCTTC
TRBV28	TRBJ2-7	TRBD1	NA	CASSLSGQGSHEQYF	TGTGCCAGCAGTTTATCGGGACAGGGTTCCCACGAGCAGTACTTC